This entry features one T cell receptor beta chain sequence. The antigen is unknown. The data originate from a study of spatial heterogeneity in lung cancer. Background on the study: Untreated early-stage non-small cell lung cancer patients, roughly 75 in total, were the donors. Sequences of the beta chain were consistently detected in greater numbers than alpha-chain sequences. The follow-up PBMC samples were sequenced whenever they were available. The median time to follow-up was two to three years after resection.

The CDR3 is 15 amino acids. CDR1 is MNHEY, CDR2 SVGEGT, per germline. Trimming took 3 bases from V and 1 from J, leaving 10 bases between them. Study-wide results and limits: Ubiquitous expanded tumor TCRs surfaced in blood more at resection than they did at follow-up.

MiXCR, run by TCRdb on the 5' RACE reads, gives a single entry per CDR3 protein. The sample records more than 95,000 distinct CDR3 sequences, 12% being singletons. Time point indicated: blood at routine non-recurrence follow-up after resection. Whole RNA from tumor, nontumor lung or frozen PBMC was sequenced unsorted. The clonotype was recovered from a male donor with early-stage non-small cell lung cancer. V usage is TRBV6-2 or TRBV6-3 and J usage is TRBJ1-5; D is unresolved. The sample consisted of PBMCs, taken at follow-up. The CDR3, as DNA: TGTGCCAGCAGTTATGGGTTCGTAAGCAATCAGCCCCAGCATTTT. Amino acids: CASSYGFVSNQPQHF.